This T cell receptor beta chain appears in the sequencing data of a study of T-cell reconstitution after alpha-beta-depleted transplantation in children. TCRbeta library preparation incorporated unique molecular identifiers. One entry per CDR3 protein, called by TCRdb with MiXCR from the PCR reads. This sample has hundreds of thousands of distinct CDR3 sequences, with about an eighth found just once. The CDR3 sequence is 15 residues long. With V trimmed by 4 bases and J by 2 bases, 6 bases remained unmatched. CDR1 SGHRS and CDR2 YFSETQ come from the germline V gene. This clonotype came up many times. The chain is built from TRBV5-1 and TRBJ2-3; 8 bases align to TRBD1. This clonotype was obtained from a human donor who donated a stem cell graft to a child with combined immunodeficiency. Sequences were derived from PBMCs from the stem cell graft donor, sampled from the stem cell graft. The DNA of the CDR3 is TGCGCCAGCAGCCCGGGGACAGGCACCACAGATACGCAGTATTTT. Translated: CASSPGTGTTDTQYF.